Listed here are 32 T cell receptor beta chains from one sample, sequenced in a study of blood T cell repertoires in COVID-19 (dated by TCRdb to the early 2020s). The library relied on the immunoSEQ multiplex PCR assay. Drawn from immuneACCESS, this table holds only the in-frame rearrangements with V and J called that TCRdb kept. Clones are partly lost; checked studies trace under half to an unresolved V gene and leave the rest unexplained. The sample profile shows some 270,000 clones; approximately 83% of them were found once. The ten largest account for approximately 11% of the sample. The sample consisted of peripheral blood. Receptors were obtained from a woman in her 70s with acute or convalescent COVID-19.

The rearrangement links TRBV3-1 (or the pseudogene TRBV3-2) to TRBJ2-5; D might be TRBD1 (6 bases). V shed 4 bases and J shed 7 bases, with 10 bases lying between them. This CDR3 is built from 12 residues. The germline V gene encodes CDR1 LGHDT and CDR2 YNNKEL (reference sequence). The CDR3 reads CASSPGTRTQYF. DNA of the CDR3: TGTGCCAGCAGCCCCGGGACAAGGACCCAGTACTTC.

This chain connects TRBV5-1 to TRBJ1-5, with D possibly matching TRBD1 (5 bases). Germline values: CDR1 SGHRS, CDR2 YFSETQ. V lost 2 bases, J lost 4 bases, and 13 bases lay in between. CDR3 length: 15 residues. The CDR3 spells CASSLEGARNQPQHF. The CDR3, as DNA: TGCGCCAGCAGCTTAGAAGGGGCGAGGAATCAGCCCCAGCATTTT. Complete variable domain (other parts from reference TRBV5-1 and TRBJ1-5): KAGVTQTPRYLIKTRGQQVTLSCSPISGHRSVSWYQQTPGQGLQFLFEYFSETQRNKGNFPGRFSGRQFSNSRSEMNVSTLELGDSALYLCASSLEGARNQPQHFGDGTRLSIL.

The gene calls are TRBV5-6 and TRBJ1-6; 8 bases fit TRBD1. Germline loops: CDR1 SGHDT, CDR2 YYEEEE. Trimming removed 2 bases from V and 10 bases from J; junction bases left unmatched: 8. This CDR3 spans 15 amino acids. The chain's CDR3 is CASSFWDRHPSPLHF. The CDR3 DNA follows: TGTGCCAGCAGCTTTTGGGACAGGCACCCATCACCCCTCCACTTT.

The genes are TRBV11-2 and TRBJ1-1; tentative D call: TRBD1 (5 bases). V lost 5 bases and J 1 base, leaving 14 bases between the germline ends. The CDR3 sequence is 15 residues long. Per germline, CDR1 SGHAT and CDR2 FQNNGV. The CDR3 nucleotides read TGTGCCAGCAGCCTCCTGGAGGGGTCGAACACTGAAGCTTTCTTT. Amino acids: CASSLLEGSNTEAFF.

This rearrangement joins TRBV3-1 (or the pseudogene TRBV3-2) to TRBJ1-6; the match to TRBD1 covers 8 bases. V lost 6 bases to trimming and J lost 6 bases; unmatched junction nucleotides: 4. CDR1 and CDR2 from the germline V gene are LGHDT and YNNKEL (reference sequence). The CDR3 loop spans 14 amino acids. This CDR3 is CASRRQGFNSPLHF. CDR3 sequence (DNA): TGTGCCAGCAGGAGACAGGGGTTTAATTCACCCCTCCACTTT.

V usage is TRBV6-5 and J usage is TRBJ2-7; 8 bases agree with TRBD1. Germline CDR1 reads MNHEY; CDR2 reads SVGAGI. The CDR3 runs to 13 residues. Trimming cost V 10 bases and J 3 bases; bases outside gene matches: 8. The CDR3 region is CATRLTGDYEQYF. The CDR3 nucleotides are TGTGCCACCAGATTGACAGGGGACTACGAGCAGTACTTC.

Only one count was recorded for this clone. The chain employs TRBV2 and TRBJ2-5, with 13 bases matching TRBD2. The CDR3 length is 14 residues. From germline, CDR1 is SNHLY and CDR2 FYNNEI. J was trimmed by 5 bases and V by 9 bases; bases with no gene match: 6. The CDR3 is CARWPGLAGETQYF. The CDR3 DNA sequence: TGTGCCAGGTGGCCGGGACTAGCGGGGGAGACCCAGTACTTC.

V gene TRBV2 combines with J gene TRBJ1-6, with D tentatively TRBD1 (5 bases). Germline CDR1 is SNHLY and CDR2 is FYNNEI. This CDR3 has 14 amino acids. The germline V and J ends were trimmed by 6 bases and 10 bases, with 16 bases remaining between them. The CDR3 reads CASRPQGRNSPLHF. The CDR3, as DNA: TGTGCCAGCAGACCCCAGGGAAGAAACTCACCCCTCCACTTT.

The J gene is TRBJ2-3, the V gene TRBV5-1, with 8 bases matching TRBD2. This CDR3 region has 15 residues. Unmatched junction bases numbered 6, after V lost 2 bases and J lost 4 bases. Germline lookup yields CDR1 SGHRS and CDR2 YFSETQ. CDR3 bases: TGCGCCAGCAGCTTTAGCGGGGATCGGGCAGATACGCAGTATTTT. The encoded protein is CASSFSGDRADTQYF. The full variable domain, completed using reference TRBV5-1 and TRBJ2-3, is KAGVTQTPRYLIKTRGQQVTLSCSPISGHRSVSWYQQTPGQGLQFLFEYFSETQRNKGNFPGRFSGRQFSNSRSEMNVSTLELGDSALYLCASSFSGDRADTQYFGPGTRLTVL.

This chain links TRBV5-1 with TRBJ1-1; 7 nucleotides match TRBD1. With 1 base clipped from V and 1 base from J, the junction kept 7 bases outside the gene matches. Germline V CDR1 and CDR2: SGHRS, YFSETQ. The CDR3 is 16 residues long. CDR3 sequence reads: CASSLSGRGSNTEAFF. Written as DNA, the CDR3 is TGCGCCAGCAGCTTGTCCGGCAGGGGGTCGAACACTGAAGCTTTCTTT.

The chain combines TRBV6-5 with TRBJ1-4, with a weak D call TRBD1 (6 bases). The germline V gene encodes CDR1 MNHEY and CDR2 SVGAGI. This CDR3 region has 15 residues. V lost 5 bases to trimming and J lost 8 bases, with 18 bases between them. CDR3: CASSRIQGHGEKLFF. The CDR3 region has the DNA TGTGCCAGCAGTCGGATACAGGGCCATGGAGAAAAACTGTTTTTT.

This chain links TRBV12-3 or TRBV12-4 with TRBJ1-2, with D possibly TRBD1 on 5 matching bases. The CDR3 extends over 12 amino acids. Trimming removed 5 bases from V and 8 bases from J, with 12 bases in between. The CDR3 DNA is TGTGCCAGCAGTCGGGACTTCTACGGCTACACCTTC. This translates into CASSRDFYGYTF.

V gene TRBV7-9 combines with J gene TRBJ2-5; a possible D gene is TRBD1 (6 bases). There are 16 residues in the CDR3. Germline V gene sequence: CDR1 SEHNR, CDR2 FQNEAQ (reference sequence). V dropped 3 bases and J dropped 3 bases, with 17 bases sitting between them. CDR3 nucleotide sequence: TGTGCCAGCAGCTTGAGTGGCAGGGGTAGGGAAGAGACCCAGTACTTC. It encodes CASSLSGRGREETQYF.

J is TRBJ1-1 and V is TRBV29-1, with D tentatively TRBD1 (6 bases). The CDR3 has 13 residues. The V gene lost 2 bases and the J gene lost 0 bases, with 7 bases spanning the gap. Germline V gives CDR1 SQVTM, CDR2 ANQGSEA. CDR3 residues: CSVEQGLNTEAFF. DNA for the CDR3: TGCAGCGTTGAACAGGGGTTGAACACTGAAGCTTTCTTT.

The chain is built from TRBV5-1 and TRBJ2-3; TRBD2 is a possible D gene (5 bases). Germline V lookup: CDR1 SGHRS, CDR2 YFSETQ. The ends were cut back, 4 bases at V and 4 bases at J, with 13 bases in the middle. The CDR3 loop spans 14 amino acids. In DNA, the CDR3 is TGCGCCAGCAGCCCGGGGAGCCCTCCAGATACGCAGTATTTT. Protein: CASSPGSPPDTQYF.

The gene calls are TRBV3-1 (or the pseudogene TRBV3-2) and TRBJ2-5, with a tentative D call TRBD2 (6 bases). Trimming removed 2 bases at V and 5 bases at J, with 12 bases between. This CDR3 contains 14 residues. CDR1 and CDR2 from the germline V gene are LGHDT and YNNKEL (reference sequence). CDR3 protein: CASSQSGSGETQYF. CDR3 coding DNA: TGTGCCAGCAGCCAAAGTGGTAGCGGCGAGACCCAGTACTTC.

The V and J genes are TRBV13 and TRBJ2-7, with a tentative D call TRBD1 (6 bases). The CDR3 consists of 15 residues. Trimming left V 3 bases short and J 2 bases short, with 14 bases between. Germline lookup yields CDR1 PRHDT and CDR2 FYEKMQ (reference sequence). Here the CDR3 reads CASSFGTGKTYEQYF. CDR3 DNA sequence: TGTGCCAGCAGCTTCGGAACAGGGAAGACCTACGAGCAGTACTTC.

This chain connects TRBV5-1 to TRBJ1-2; D call uncertain. The CDR3 has 14 amino acids. In germline, CDR1 is SGHRS, CDR2 YFSETQ. Between the trimmed V and J ends, which lost 4 bases and 4 bases, there was a span of 14 bases. In DNA form, the CDR3 reads TGCGCCAGCAGCCCCTGGCAGGCCGGCTATGGCTACACCTTC. It yields the protein CASSPWQAGYGYTF.

The chain recombines TRBV7-3 with TRBJ2-4, with 10 bases lining up with TRBD1. The CDR3 extends over 13 amino acids. The trim removed 4 bases at V and 9 bases at J, leaving 3 bases unmatched. From germline, CDR1 is SGHTA and CDR2 FQGTGA. CDR3: CASSWDRGGIQYF. The CDR3 DNA reads as TGTGCCAGCAGCTGGGACAGGGGTGGCATTCAGTACTTC.

This clone has just one count. The chain uses TRBV4-1 and TRBJ1-4; TRBD1 matches 7 bases. V lost 4 bases to trimming and J lost 5 bases; unmatched junction nucleotides: 7. This CDR3 comprises 15 residues. Germline V gene sequence: CDR1 MGHRA, CDR2 YSYEKL. As DNA, the CDR3 is TGCGCCAGCAGCCGACCTGACAGGGAGAATGAAAAACTGTTTTTT. Translation gives CASSRPDRENEKLFF.

V and J are TRBV3-1 (or the pseudogene TRBV3-2) and TRBJ1-6; D call uncertain. Germline V lookup: CDR1 LGHDT, CDR2 YNNKEL (reference sequence). The length of the CDR3 is 17 residues. The ends were cut back, 7 bases at V and 1 base at J, with 17 bases in the middle. The CDR3 sequence: CASTSTTAESYNSPLHF. CDR3 nucleotide sequence: TGTGCCAGCACCTCAACAACCGCGGAATCCTATAATTCACCCCTCCACTTT.

The chain recombines TRBV5-6 with TRBJ1-3; D might be TRBD1 (6 bases). The CDR3 has 13 amino acids. V lost 4 bases and J lost 5, with 10 bases in between. Germline V gives CDR1 SGHDT, CDR2 YYEEEE. The DNA of the CDR3 is TGTGCCAGCAGCCAGGGGTGGCGAAACACCATATATTTT. Amino acids: CASSQGWRNTIYF.

The gene calls are TRBV3-1 (or the pseudogene TRBV3-2) and TRBJ1-4; 8 nucleotides agree with TRBD1. J was trimmed by 8 bases and V by 3 bases; bases with no gene match: 8. The germline V gene has CDR1 LGHDT and CDR2 YNNKEL (reference sequence). The CDR3 is 15 residues long. The CDR3 reads CASSHLTGDYEKLFF. The CDR3 nucleotides read TGTGCCAGCAGCCATTTGACAGGGGACTACGAAAAACTGTTTTTT.

The chain uses TRBV5-6 and TRBJ1-2, with 9 nucleotides matching TRBD1. The CDR3 is 13 residues long. Per germline, CDR1 SGHDT and CDR2 YYEEEE. Unmatched junction bases numbered 6, after V lost 5 bases and J lost 7 bases. The CDR3 protein is CASSWRQGGGYTF. CDR3 coding DNA: TGTGCCAGCAGTTGGAGACAGGGGGGTGGCTACACCTTC.

Concerning this clone: The sample carries other DNA sequences with the same CDR3. This rearrangement joins TRBV30 to TRBJ1-3, with D hard to call. Per germline, CDR1 GTSNPN and CDR2 SVGIG (reference sequence). V lost 0 bases and J lost 1, with 7 bases in between. The length of the CDR3 is 14 residues. The CDR3 reads CAWSVGGSGNTIYF. DNA of the CDR3: TGTGCCTGGAGTGTAGGAGGGTCTGGAAACACCATATATTTT.

The J gene is TRBJ2-1, the V gene TRBV7-7, with 10 nucleotides matching TRBD1. From germline, CDR1 is SSHAT and CDR2 FNYEAQ (reference sequence). CDR3 length: 19 amino acids. Trimming removed 5 bases from V and 5 bases from J; junction bases left unmatched: 18. CDR3 amino acids: CASSPVPGQGRDPHNEQFF. The CDR3 DNA sequence: TGTGCCAGCAGCCCCGTCCCGGGACAGGGGCGGGATCCCCACAATGAGCAGTTCTTC.

V usage is TRBV18 and J usage is TRBJ1-2; D gene ambiguous. V was shortened by 4 bases and J by 3 bases, with 15 bases between the two germline ends. The CDR3 contains 15 residues. CDR1 and CDR2 (germline): KGHSH, LQKENI. This chain's CDR3 is CASSLYLTEDYGYTF. In DNA, the CDR3 is TGTGCCAGCTCACTATATCTAACAGAAGACTATGGCTACACCTTC.

This rearrangement joins TRBV6-1 to TRBJ2-3; D possibly corresponds to TRBD1 (6 bases). CDR1 MNHNS and CDR2 SASEGT come from the germline V gene. Deletions cut 0 bases from V and 6 bases from J, with 19 bases between. CDR3 size: 17 residues. CDR3 residues: CASSEAAGVPDWDTQYF. The CDR3 nucleotides read TGTGCCAGCAGTGAAGCAGCAGGGGTCCCCGATTGGGATACGCAGTATTTT.

Written as DNA, the CDR3 is TGTGCCTCGCGAGTTGGACAGGCTGAAGCTTTCTTT. This codes for CASRVGQAEAFF. The chain uses TRBV10-3 and TRBJ1-1; 7 bases match TRBD1. Germline V CDR1 and CDR2: ENHRY, SYGVKD. This CDR3 has 12 residues. V dropped 11 bases and J dropped 6; count of bases not matched to a gene: 9.

The rearrangement uses TRBV29-1 and TRBJ1-1, with D hard to call. The V gene lost 4 bases and the J gene lost 11 bases, with 14 bases spanning the gap. Germline V gene lookup returns CDR1 SQVTM and CDR2 ANQGSEA. CDR3 length: 11 residues. This CDR3 is CSVAFGGMAFF. CDR3 nucleotide sequence: TGCAGCGTTGCTTTCGGCGGGATGGCTTTCTTT.

The chain uses TRBV6-5 and TRBJ2-1, with a possible D match to TRBD2 (6 bases). V lost 4 bases and J 9 bases, leaving 22 bases between the germline ends. The CDR3 contains 16 residues. Germline V gives CDR1 MNHEY, CDR2 SVGAGI. CDR3 sequence (DNA): TGTGCCAGCAGTTTACCTGGGGTGGGGCTGCGGGGTGAGCAGTTCTTC. It encodes CASSLPGVGLRGEQFF.

The chain is built from TRBV28 and TRBJ1-1; tentative D call: TRBD1 (6 bases). Trimming removed 9 bases from V and 5 bases from J, with 19 bases in between. The CDR3 contains 14 residues. Germline V gives CDR1 MDHEN, CDR2 SYDVKM. The CDR3 loop is CASKIGGAGTEAFF. Written as DNA, the CDR3 is TGTGCCAGTAAAATAGGGGGGGCAGGTACTGAAGCTTTCTTT.